These T cell receptor beta chains were read from a single sample in a study of blood T cell repertoires in COVID-19. Repertoires were generated with immunoSEQ multiplex PCR, while TCRdb's copy carries only in-frame clones and drops some. In the table there are fewer than 150,000 clones, 87% of which are singletons. Input material: peripheral blood. The receptors originated from a woman aged 40 to 50 with acute or convalescent COVID-19. The CDR3 runs from the conserved cysteine through the conserved F or W. A D gene is named only where the DNA matches it firmly.

TRBD1	TRBV5-6	TRBJ2-7	13	TGTGCCAGCAGCTTGGACAGGGGGCACGAGCAGTACTTC	CASSLDRGHEQYF
TRBD2	TRBV30	TRBJ2-5	16	TGTGCCTGGAGTGTGGGACTAGCGGGGGGGCAAGGGACCCAGTACTTC	CAWSVGLAGGQGTQYF
TRBD1	TRBV3-1/TRBV3-2	TRBJ1-6	15	TGTGCCAGCAGCCAAGTGACAGGGCCTGGATCACCCCTCCACTTT	CASSQVTGPGSPLHF
NA	TRBV29-1	TRBJ2-3	12	TGCAGCGTTGAAAAGCCCACAGATACGCAGTATTTT	CSVEKPTDTQYF
TRBD2	TRBV2	TRBJ2-1	17	TGTGCCAGCAGCCCTCCCCCGGGGCGGGAGGGAAACAATGAGCAGTTCTTC	CASSPPPGREGNNEQFF
NA	TRBV3-1/TRBV3-2	TRBJ2-7	14	TGTGCCAGCAGCCAAAGCGGACGAATCTACGAGCAGTACTTC	CASSQSGRIYEQYF
TRBD1	TRBV24-1	TRBJ2-4	13	TGTGCCACCGCGGGGACAGGGGGGGACATTCAGTACTTC	CATAGTGGDIQYF
NA	TRBV4-2	TRBJ2-1	15	TGTGCCAGCAGCCAACCCTTATCGGGCTACAATGAGCAGTTCTTC	CASSQPLSGYNEQFF
NA	TRBV11-2	TRBJ2-3	16	TGTGCCAGCAGCTTAGCGACTGACACGGGGTGGAATACGCAGTATTTT	CASSLATDTGWNTQYF
NA	TRBV29-1	TRBJ2-2	14	TGCAGCGTTGATTTCGCGGGGAACACCGGGGAGCTGTTTTTT	CSVDFAGNTGELFF
TRBD1	TRBV29-1	TRBJ2-7	12	TGCAGCGTCAGACAGGGGGCGGCCGAGCAGTACTTC	CSVRQGAAEQYF
TRBD1	TRBV7-6	TRBJ1-1	19	TGTGCCAGCAGCTTATCAGGCGCCAGGGGGGTTGTGTCGAACACTGAAGCTTTCTTT	CASSLSGARGVVSNTEAFF